This T cell receptor beta chain was sequenced in a study of T cells in women clearing cervical HPV infection. Study background: Donors had HPV16-related CIN3 or worse; 2 had invasive cancer.

CDR1 and CDR2 from the germline V gene are DFQATT and SNEGSKA (reference sequence). There are 14 residues in the CDR3. Deletions cut 1 base from V and 2 bases from J, with 10 bases between. Notes on this clone: The sequence runs out 3 residues before the end of the CDR3; the remainder is reconstructed from the germline J gene.

Generated by immunoSEQ multiplex PCR, the TCRdb table keeps only in-frame clones and is missing some. This repertoire includes under 35,000 clones. The sequence was collected from a woman between 18 and 69 years old with a cervical HPV16 infection that either progressed to CIN3+ or cleared (not recorded which). The V call is TRBV20-1, the J call TRBJ2-3; no clear D. Sample: blood buffy coat. The sequenced CDR3 bases are TGCAGTGCTAGAGTATTGGGCAACACAGATACG. Its protein product is CSARVLGNTDT. The entire CDR3 protein is CSARVLGNTDTQYF.